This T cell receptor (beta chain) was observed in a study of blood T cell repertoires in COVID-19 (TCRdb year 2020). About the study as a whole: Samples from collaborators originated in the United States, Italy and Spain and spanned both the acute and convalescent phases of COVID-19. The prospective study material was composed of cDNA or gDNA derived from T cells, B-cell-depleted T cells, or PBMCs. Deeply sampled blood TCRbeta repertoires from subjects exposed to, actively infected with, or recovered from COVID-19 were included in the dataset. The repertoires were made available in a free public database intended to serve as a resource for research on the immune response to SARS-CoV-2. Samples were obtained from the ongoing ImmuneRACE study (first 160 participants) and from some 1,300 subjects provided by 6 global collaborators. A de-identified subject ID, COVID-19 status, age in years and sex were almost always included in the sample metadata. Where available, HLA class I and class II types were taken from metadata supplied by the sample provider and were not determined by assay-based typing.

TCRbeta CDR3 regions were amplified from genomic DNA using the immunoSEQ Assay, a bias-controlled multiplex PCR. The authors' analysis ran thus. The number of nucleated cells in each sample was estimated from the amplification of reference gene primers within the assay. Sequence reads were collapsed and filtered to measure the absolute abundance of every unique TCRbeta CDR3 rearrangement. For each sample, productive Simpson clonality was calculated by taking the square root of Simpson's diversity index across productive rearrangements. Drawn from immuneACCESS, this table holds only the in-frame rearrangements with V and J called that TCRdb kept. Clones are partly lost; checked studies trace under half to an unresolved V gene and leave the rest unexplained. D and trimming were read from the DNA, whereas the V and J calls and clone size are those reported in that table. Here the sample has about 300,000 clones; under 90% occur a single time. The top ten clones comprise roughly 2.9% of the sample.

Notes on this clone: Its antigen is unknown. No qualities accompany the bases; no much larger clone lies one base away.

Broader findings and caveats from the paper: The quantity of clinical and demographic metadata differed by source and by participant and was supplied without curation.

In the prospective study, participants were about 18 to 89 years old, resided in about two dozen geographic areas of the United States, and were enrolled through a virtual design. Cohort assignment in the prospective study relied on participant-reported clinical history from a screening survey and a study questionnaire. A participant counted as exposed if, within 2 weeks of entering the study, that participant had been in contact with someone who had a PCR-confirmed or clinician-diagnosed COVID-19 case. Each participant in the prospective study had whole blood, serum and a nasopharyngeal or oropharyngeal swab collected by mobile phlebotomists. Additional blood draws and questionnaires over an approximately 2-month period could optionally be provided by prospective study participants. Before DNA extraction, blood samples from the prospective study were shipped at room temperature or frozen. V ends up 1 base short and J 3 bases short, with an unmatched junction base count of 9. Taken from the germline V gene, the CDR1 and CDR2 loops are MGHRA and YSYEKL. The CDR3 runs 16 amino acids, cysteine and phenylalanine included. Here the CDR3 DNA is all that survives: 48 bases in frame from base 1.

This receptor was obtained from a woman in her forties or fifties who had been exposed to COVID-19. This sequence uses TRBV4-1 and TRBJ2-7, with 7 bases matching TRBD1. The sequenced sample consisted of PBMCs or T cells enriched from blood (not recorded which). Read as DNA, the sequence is TGCGCCAGCAGCCAAGTGAGGGGGACAGCCAGCTACGAGCAGTACTTC. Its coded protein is CASSQVRGTASYEQYF.